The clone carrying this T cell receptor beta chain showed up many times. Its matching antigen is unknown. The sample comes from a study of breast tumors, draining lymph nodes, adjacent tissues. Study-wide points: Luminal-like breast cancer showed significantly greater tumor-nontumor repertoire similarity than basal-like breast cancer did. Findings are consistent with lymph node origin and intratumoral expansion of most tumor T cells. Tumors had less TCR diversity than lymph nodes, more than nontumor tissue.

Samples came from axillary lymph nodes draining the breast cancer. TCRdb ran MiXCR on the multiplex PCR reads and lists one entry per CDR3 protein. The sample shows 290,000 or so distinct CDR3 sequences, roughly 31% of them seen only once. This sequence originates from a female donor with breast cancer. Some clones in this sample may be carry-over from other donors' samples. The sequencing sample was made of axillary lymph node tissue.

CDR3: CASSMSPAVQETQYF. CDR3 coding DNA: TGTGCCAGTAGTATGTCTCCGGCGGTACAAGAGACCCAGTACTTC. This chain connects TRBV19 to TRBJ2-5; D unclear. Per germline, CDR1 LNHDA and CDR2 SQIVND (reference sequence). Deletions cut 3 bases from V and 2 bases from J, with 13 bases between. The CDR3 sequence is 15 residues long.